A single sample gave rise to the 12 T cell receptor beta chains below, sequenced in a study of blood T cell repertoires in COVID-19. TCRdb keeps only in-frame clones here, not all; method: immunoSEQ multiplex PCR. This sample carries 140,000 to 150,000 clones, approximately 90% of them seen once, and the ten largest clones take 0.95% to 1.5%. Sample: PBMCs or T cells enriched from blood (not recorded which). These receptors were obtained from a woman in her 30s with acute COVID-19.

J is TRBJ1-5 and V is TRBV28; no definite D call. Trimming cost V 5 bases and J 4 bases, with 15 bases left between them. Germline CDR1 is MDHEN and CDR2 is SYDVKM. The CDR3 length is 15 residues. The CDR3 DNA reads TGTGCCAGCAGTCGCGCCGGGAACTCAAATCAGCCCCAGCATTTT. As protein: CASSRAGNSNQPQHF.

This clone showed up just once. The CDR3 is CASSFPLPEQYF. The CDR3 bases are TGTGCCAGCAGCTTCCCCCTTCCCGAGCAGTACTTC. The chain joins TRBV5-8 to TRBJ2-7; unclear D gene. V was pared by 2 bases and J by 6 bases, with 9 bases between. This CDR3 contains 12 residues. The germline gives CDR1 SGHTS, CDR2 YDEGEE.

V usage is TRBV5-4 and J usage is TRBJ2-3, with 7 bases that match TRBD2. V gave up 4 bases and J gave up 0 bases; unmatched junction bases: 5. Germline CDR1 and CDR2: SGHNT and YYREEE (reference sequence). The CDR3 is made up of 15 amino acids. The CDR3 DNA reads as TGTGCCAGCAGCCCCCTAGCGGCTAGCACAGATACGCAGTATTTT. Translation: CASSPLAASTDTQYF.

The J gene is TRBJ2-7, the V gene TRBV19; D is unclear. This CDR3 spans 14 amino acids. With 4 bases removed from V and 3 bases from J, the gap between germline ends came to 13 bases. Germline V gene lookup returns CDR1 LNHDA and CDR2 SQIVND (reference sequence). In nucleotides, the CDR3 is TGTGCCAGTAGTACCCGCGGCAGTCACTACGAGCAGTACTTC. Translated, it gives CASSTRGSHYEQYF.

V and J are TRBV5-1 and TRBJ2-7; 12 bases match TRBD1. There are 16 residues in the CDR3. Germline CDR1 is SGHRS and CDR2 is YFSETQ. The V gene end was trimmed by 0 bases and the J gene end by 9 bases; junction bases not matched to a gene: 10. CDR3 DNA: TGCGCCAGCAGCTTGGCGCATCCGGGACAGGGGGCCGGGCAGTACTTC. Amino acids: CASSLAHPGQGAGQYF.

This chain connects TRBV5-6 to TRBJ1-4; 7 bases are shared with TRBD1. The CDR3 has 19 amino acids. Germline CDR1 SGHDT, CDR2 YYEEEE. V was clipped by 0 bases and J by 5 bases; unmatched bases: 16. The CDR3 DNA follows: TGTGCCAGCAGCTTGGGCGGCGGGTCGACAGGGAGTTCCAATGAAAAACTGTTTTTT. As protein: CASSLGGGSTGSSNEKLFF.

J is TRBJ2-7 and V is TRBV4-3, with TRBD2 identical over 7 bases. Germline V CDR1 and CDR2: LGHNA, YSLEER. Trimming took 2 bases from V and 2 from J; bases not matched to a gene: 3. The CDR3 has 14 amino acids. CDR3 coding DNA: TGCGCCAGCAGCCAAAAGCGGGAAGCCTACGAGCAGTACTTC. Translation: CASSQKREAYEQYF.

There are a few counts of this clone. The CDR3 sequence is CASSRGTEVLGNTIYF. CDR3 DNA sequence: TGTGCCAGCAGCCGGGGGACAGAGGTATTGGGAAACACCATATATTTT. The chain couples TRBV5-4 to TRBJ1-3, with 7 bases fitting TRBD1. CDR1 is SGHNT, CDR2 YYREEE, per germline (reference sequence). This CDR3 spans 16 amino acids. Trimming took 4 bases from V and 4 from J; bases not matched to a gene: 11.

The CDR3 nucleotides are TGTGCCAGCAGCTTGTCACAGGATGGCTATGGCTACACCTTC. Its translation is CASSLSQDGYGYTF. The rearrangement links TRBV7-9 to TRBJ1-2, with a possible D match to TRBD1 (5 bases). The CDR3 length is 14 residues. The germline V gene encodes CDR1 SEHNR and CDR2 FQNEAQ (reference sequence). Deletions cut 3 bases from V and 4 bases from J, with 12 bases between.

The chain links TRBV7-9 to TRBJ2-3, with 16 bases aligning to TRBD2. CDR1 and CDR2 (germline): SEHNR, FQNEAQ (reference sequence). This CDR3 is built from 19 residues. Germline trimming cut 5 bases from V and 2 bases from J; bases unmatched to any gene: 10. CDR3 in amino acids: CASSVIGTSGRATTDTQYF. The CDR3 coding sequence is TGTGCCAGCAGCGTGATTGGGACTAGCGGGAGGGCTACCACAGATACGCAGTATTTT.

A word on this clone: The junction departs from the called germline gene at one end, perhaps through a read error. This sequence joins TRBV19 and TRBJ1-2; D is ambiguous. The CDR3 runs to 13 residues. Germline values: CDR1 LNHDA, CDR2 SQIVND (reference sequence). CDR3 in DNA: TGTGCCAGTAGTACTGACCCAAGAGGGCCAGCAGCCTTC. It specifies CASSTDPRGPAAF.

The V and J genes are TRBV10-2 and TRBJ2-1, with 12 bases aligning to TRBD2. From germline, CDR1 is WSHSY and CDR2 SAAADI. The V segment lost 3 bases and the J segment 7 bases; nucleotides outside the gene matches: 10. The CDR3 is 17 residues long. The CDR3 coding sequence is TGCGCCAGCAGTGACACCCCTAGCGGGAGGGCCGGGAATGAGCAGTTCTTC. Protein product: CASSDTPSGRAGNEQFF.